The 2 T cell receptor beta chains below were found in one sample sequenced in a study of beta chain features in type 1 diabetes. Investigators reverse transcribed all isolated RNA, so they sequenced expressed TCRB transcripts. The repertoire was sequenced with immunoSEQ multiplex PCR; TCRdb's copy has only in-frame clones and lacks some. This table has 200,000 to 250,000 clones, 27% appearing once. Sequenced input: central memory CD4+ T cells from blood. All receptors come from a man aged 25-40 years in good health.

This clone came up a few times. CDR3 DNA: TGTGCCAGCAGCTCGGTTGGTATTCGGAATGAGCAGTTCTTC. Its protein product is CASSSVGIRNEQFF. V usage is TRBV5-4 and J usage is TRBJ2-1; no definite D call. This CDR3 is built from 14 residues. V lost 3 bases, J lost 7 bases, and 14 bases lay in between. Germline lookup yields CDR1 SGHNT and CDR2 YYREEE (reference sequence).

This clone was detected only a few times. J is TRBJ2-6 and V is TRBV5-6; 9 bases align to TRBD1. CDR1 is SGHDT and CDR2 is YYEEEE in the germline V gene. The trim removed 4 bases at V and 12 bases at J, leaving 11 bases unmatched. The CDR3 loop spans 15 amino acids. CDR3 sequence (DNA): TGTGCCAGCAGCGAATCGCCGGGACAGGGACTCGTCCTGACTTTC. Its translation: CASSESPGQGLVLTF.